This TCR beta chain was sequenced for a study of response to subunit inactivated influenza vaccine. Notes on the study in general: There was a suggestion from the authors that each seasonal influenza vaccination recruits few new T cells.

MiXCR, run by TCRdb on the RT-PCR reads, gives a single entry per CDR3 protein. The sample lists roughly 520,000 distinct CDR3 sequences, roughly 27% occurring once. As concerns this clonotype: Its antigen is still unknown.

The CDR3 spans 14 residues. V lost 3 bases, J lost 4 bases, and 9 bases lay in between. The sample in question was CD4+ T cells sorted from PBMCs, obtained 5 days after vaccination. The V gene is TRBV12-3 or TRBV12-4, the J gene TRBJ1-4; D is uncertain. This receptor was obtained from a man between 45 and 60 years old who received an inactivated influenza vaccine. The CDR3 sequence is CASSFRLLNEKLFF. The CDR3 coding sequence is TGTGCCAGCAGTTTTAGGTTACTTAATGAAAAACTGTTTTTT.